This T cell receptor beta chain derives from a study of blood T cell repertoires in COVID-19. Study as a whole: Acute and convalescent COVID-19 specimens originated in the United States, Italy and Spain.

Produced via immunoSEQ multiplex PCR; TCRdb's table is partial and in-frame only. The sample consists of roughly 380,000 clones, less than 90% of them appearing once. V lost 2 bases, J lost 1 base, and 7 bases lay in between. The germline V gene encodes CDR1 SGDLS and CDR2 YYNGEE. The CDR3 has 14 residues. The chain is built from TRBV9 and TRBJ2-1; D is undetermined. This sequence was found in a woman in her twenties or thirties who had recovered from COVID-19. The sample was PBMCs or T cells enriched from blood (not recorded which). CDR3 sequence (DNA): TGTGCCAGCAGCGTTCTAGGTTCCTACAATGAGCAGTTCTTC. This gives the protein CASSVLGSYNEQFF.